Below are 19 T cell receptor beta chains sequenced from a single sample in a study of blood T cells in healthy people across ages. With a J-beta primer mix and a sample-barcoded 5' primer, a second PCR ran about 7 to 12 cycles. Via MiXCR, TCRdb re-called the 5' RACE reads, giving one row per CDR3 protein. This table has roughly 730,000 distinct CDR3 sequences, about 56% appearing once. The sample was blood. The receptors were sampled from a man aged 40-55 years in good health.

The chain uses TRBV5-6 and TRBJ2-3; D perhaps matches TRBD2 (5 bases). CDR1 and CDR2 from the germline V gene are SGHDT and YYEEEE. The CDR3 extends over 16 amino acids. With 0 bases removed from V and 2 bases from J, the gap between germline ends came to 13 bases. This CDR3 is CASSLAGVRTTDTQYF. The CDR3 DNA sequence: TGTGCCAGCAGCTTGGCCGGGGTCCGGACCACAGATACGCAGTATTTT.

The chain combines TRBV7-3 with TRBJ1-1; D is ambiguous. CDR1 SGHTA and CDR2 FQGTGA come from the germline V gene. V was clipped by 2 bases and J by 4 bases, with 14 bases between them. The CDR3 covers 15 residues. The CDR3 nucleotides are TGTGCCAGCAGCTTAGTATCGGTGAGGGCCACTGAAGCTTTCTTT. Translated, it gives CASSLVSVRATEAFF.

The CDR3 reads CATSLPGRSYEQYF. CDR3 DNA sequence: TGTGCCACCTCGCTCCCTGGACGCTCCTACGAGCAGTACTTC. V and J are TRBV24-1 and TRBJ2-7; D uncertain. The V and J ends lost 9 bases and 0 bases respectively, with 14 bases between them. The CDR3 is made up of 14 amino acids. Germline CDR1 is KGHDR and CDR2 is SFDVKD.

The CDR3 bases are TGTGCCAGCAGCTATATGGGGGCAGATACGCAGTATTTT. The encoded protein is CASSYMGADTQYF. The chain has TRBV7-2 and TRBJ2-3; D could derive from TRBD1 or TRBD2 (5 bases each). The CDR3 loop spans 13 amino acids. V was clipped by 4 bases and J by 4 bases, with 9 bases between them. Germline CDR1 and CDR2: SGHTA and FQGNSA.

The chain uses TRBV28 and TRBJ2-4, with D possibly TRBD1 on 5 matching bases. This CDR3 comprises 15 residues. V was shortened by 8 bases and J by 0 bases, with 14 bases between the two germline ends. Looked up from germline, CDR1 is MDHEN and CDR2 is SYDVKM. The CDR3 protein is CASLTATLAKNIQYF. CDR3 DNA: TGTGCCAGCCTGACAGCCACCCTAGCCAAAAACATTCAGTACTTC.

The chain is built from TRBV24-1 and TRBJ2-7; 7 bases match TRBD1. Germline V gene lookup returns CDR1 KGHDR and CDR2 SFDVKD. V dropped 3 bases and J dropped 0; count of bases not matched to a gene: 16. There are 19 residues in the CDR3. The CDR3 DNA sequence: TGTGCCACCAGTGATCCACACCAACTGGGACAGCTCGACTCCTACGAGCAGTACTTC. It specifies CATSDPHQLGQLDSYEQYF.

V and J are TRBV3-1 and TRBJ1-5; no definite D call. Per the germline V gene, CDR1 is LGHDT and CDR2 is YNNKEL (reference sequence). Trimming took 0 bases from V and 1 from J, leaving 7 bases between them. This CDR3 region has 15 residues. CDR3 in amino acids: CASSQDSRSNQPQHF. The CDR3 DNA reads TGTGCCAGCAGCCAAGATAGTAGAAGCAATCAGCCCCAGCATTTT. Full variable domain (outside the CDR3, taken from reference TRBV3-1 and TRBJ1-5): DTAVSQTPKYLVTQMGNDKSIKCEQNLGHDTMYWYKQDSKKFLKIMFSYNNKELIINETVPNRFSPKSPDKAHLNLHINSLELGDSAVYFCASSQDSRSNQPQHFGDGTRLSIL.

Regarding this clonotype: One end of the junction varies from germline; a read error may be responsible. The chain couples TRBV12-3 or TRBV12-4 to TRBJ2-1, with 7 bases identical to TRBD1. The CDR3 has 12 amino acids. CDR3 bases: TGTGCGAGCACAGGGGTCTACAATGAGCAGTTCTTC. This gives the protein CASTGVYNEQFF.

This clonotype was seen only a few times. The chain recombines TRBV5-1 with TRBJ2-7; TRBD2 matches at 7 bases. The tail of the sequence fits TRBJ2-5 better, so the J call may be wrong. This CDR3 spans 15 amino acids. CDR1 and CDR2 from the germline V gene are SGHRS and YFSETQ. The CDR3 DNA sequence: TGCGCCAGCAGGGGCGACGGGACTACTCAAGAGACCCAGTACTTC. Protein: CASRGDGTTQETQYF.

The gene calls are TRBV12-3 or TRBV12-4 and TRBJ2-5; 8 bases are shared with TRBD2. The V and J ends lost 2 bases and 4 bases, in that order; junction bases with no gene match: 6. This CDR3 is 15 amino acids long. This chain's CDR3 is CASSLTAGVAETQYF. Here the CDR3 DNA reads TGTGCCAGCAGTTTAACAGCGGGAGTTGCAGAGACCCAGTACTTC.

The rearrangement links TRBV18 to TRBJ1-1; D is unclear. CDR3 size: 14 residues. V was clipped by 6 bases and J by 1 base, with 12 bases between them. Germline-derived CDR1 and CDR2 are KGHSH and LQKENI. CDR3 sequence (DNA): TGTGCCAGCTCCCGAGATGGAAAGAACACTGAAGCTTTCTTT. This gives the protein CASSRDGKNTEAFF.

The J gene is TRBJ2-4, the V gene TRBV29-1; TRBD1 matches at 8 bases. Germline values: CDR1 SQVTM, CDR2 ANQGSEA. The CDR3 is 12 amino acids. Trimming removed 6 bases from V and 11 bases from J; junction bases left unmatched: 9. In nucleotides, the CDR3 is TGCAGCGTGTCCGGGACAGGCTCCCTTCAGTACTTC. Its protein is CSVSGTGSLQYF.

This clonotype was detected a few times. The gene calls are TRBV3-1 and TRBJ2-3, with D possibly matching TRBD1 (6 bases). The ends were cut back, 2 bases at V and 0 bases at J, with 18 bases in the middle. Per the germline V gene, CDR1 is LGHDT and CDR2 is YNNKEL (reference sequence). The CDR3 runs to 18 residues. CDR3 sequence: CASSQKAMTGHSTDTQYF. The CDR3 DNA reads TGTGCCAGCAGCCAAAAAGCCATGACAGGCCATAGCACAGATACGCAGTATTTT.

V and J are TRBV7-3 and TRBJ2-5; D may be TRBD1 or TRBD2 (6 bases each). Germline V lookup: CDR1 SGHTA, CDR2 FQGTGA. This CDR3 comprises 15 residues. V lost 7 bases and J lost 2, with 17 bases in between. CDR3 DNA sequence: TGTGCCAGCACCCCAGGTGGGGGGCCTCAAGAGACCCAGTACTTC. Its protein is CASTPGGGPQETQYF.

The CDR3 reads CSVEFLSGRTDTQYF. DNA for the CDR3: TGCAGCGTTGAGTTCCTTAGCGGGAGAACAGATACGCAGTATTTT. The chain has TRBV29-1 and TRBJ2-3; TRBD2 aligns across 9 bases. V lost 3 bases to trimming and J lost 3 bases; unmatched junction nucleotides: 7. Germline CDR1 SQVTM, CDR2 ANQGSEA. The CDR3 contains 15 residues.

V is TRBV12-3 or TRBV12-4 and J is TRBJ2-5, with no clear D. V was pared by 5 bases and J by 3 bases, with 16 bases between. The CDR3 contains 15 residues. CDR3 amino acids: CASSPEGYGKETQYF. CDR3 nucleotide sequence: TGTGCCAGCAGTCCCGAAGGTTACGGAAAAGAGACCCAGTACTTC.

The V and J genes are TRBV28 and TRBJ2-3; no definite D call. V was shortened by 3 bases and J by 0 bases, with 13 bases between the two germline ends. This CDR3 has 16 amino acids. CDR1 is MDHEN and CDR2 is SYDVKM in the germline V gene. CDR3 amino acids: CASSFVWAPSTDTQYF. The CDR3 DNA follows: TGTGCCAGCAGTTTCGTATGGGCACCTAGCACAGATACGCAGTATTTT.

The gene calls are TRBV4-1 and TRBJ1-5; no definite D call. This CDR3 comprises 15 residues. Deletions cut 1 base from V and 4 bases from J, with 11 bases between. Germline-derived CDR1 and CDR2 are MGHRA and YSYEKL. The CDR3 spells CASSQGAGGNQPQHF. CDR3 coding DNA: TGCGCCAGCAGCCAAGGTGCCGGCGGGAATCAGCCCCAGCATTTT.

The chain couples TRBV12-3 or TRBV12-4 to TRBJ2-5; D ambiguous. Trimming pared 3 bases from V and 1 base from J, leaving 6 bases between. This CDR3 is built from 13 residues. This CDR3 reads CASSFLLQETQYF. The CDR3 DNA follows: TGTGCCAGCAGTTTTCTCCTCCAAGAGACCCAGTACTTC.